A single sample gave rise to the 20 T cell receptor beta chains below, sequenced in a study of shared clonotypes between healthy human individuals. In the naive CD8 group, cells lacked CD45RO and were positively selected for CCR7, so terminally differentiated effector memory CD45RA+ cells were left out. The table came from immunoSEQ multiplex PCR; TCRdb's copy has only in-frame clones and leaves some out. This table holds about 2.2 million clones, around 93% found once. Sequenced: naive CD8+ T cells from PBMCs. Receptor source: a young man in good health. Some clones in this sample may be carry-over from other donors' samples.

As to this clone: The same CDR3 also results from other DNA sequences found in this sample. The chain combines TRBV10-3 with TRBJ2-5; D uncertain. Per the germline V gene, CDR1 is ENHRY and CDR2 is SYGVKD. Deletions cut 0 bases from V and 4 bases from J, with 3 bases between. The CDR3 runs to 12 residues. The CDR3 reads CAISESRETQYF. CDR3 sequence (DNA): TGTGCCATCAGTGAGTCCCGAGAGACCCAGTACTTC.

V is TRBV5-5 and J is TRBJ2-3; D is unclear. Trimming took 0 bases from V and 6 from J, leaving 14 bases between them. CDR3 length equals 15 residues. Germline V gene sequence: CDR1 SGHKS, CDR2 YYEKEE (reference sequence). The CDR3 DNA follows: TGTGCCAGCAGCTTGGGAGTGGCTAGGATTGATACGCAGTATTTT. It encodes CASSLGVARIDTQYF.

The chain recombines TRBV5-1 with TRBJ2-5; possibly TRBD1 or TRBD2 for D (5 bases each). Germline CDR1 SGHRS, CDR2 YFSETQ. The CDR3 is 17 amino acids. Trimming stripped 1 base from V and 2 bases from J, with 18 bases between. The CDR3 is CASSLTPGLGGQETQYF. The CDR3, as DNA: TGCGCCAGCAGCTTGACCCCGGGGCTCGGCGGTCAAGAGACCCAGTACTTC.

This rearrangement joins TRBV29-1 to TRBJ1-1; D is perhaps TRBD1 (6 bases). The CDR3 length is 15 residues. Germline lookup yields CDR1 SQVTM and CDR2 ANQGSEA. V lost 7 bases and J 2 bases, leaving 20 bases between the germline ends. CDR3 nucleotide sequence: TGCAGCGCGCACACGTTCCAGGGGTATAACACTGAAGCTTTCTTT. Protein sequence: CSAHTFQGYNTEAFF.

This clone was counted a few times. This same CDR3 is encoded by further DNA sequences in the sample. The rearrangement uses TRBV27 and TRBJ2-7, with 11 bases aligning to TRBD1. The germline gives CDR1 MNHEY, CDR2 SMNVEV (reference sequence). The CDR3 is made up of 14 amino acids. Trimming took 5 bases from V and 2 from J; bases not matched to a gene: 2. This CDR3 is CASSQGQGAYEQYF. DNA for the CDR3: TGTGCCAGCAGTCAGGGACAGGGGGCCTACGAGCAGTACTTC.

This chain uses TRBV29-1 with TRBJ2-3, with no clear D. CDR1 is SQVTM and CDR2 is ANQGSEA in the germline V gene. Trimming took off 3 bases at V and 6 bases at J, with 16 bases between the two ends. There are 14 residues in the CDR3. The CDR3 is CSVEDGSRLDTQYF. DNA of the CDR3: TGCAGCGTTGAGGATGGGTCAAGGTTGGATACGCAGTATTTT.

The rearrangement joins TRBV5-4 to TRBJ1-3; D gene unclear. CDR1 and CDR2 from the germline V gene are SGHNT and YYREEE (reference sequence). V dropped 1 base and J dropped 0 bases, with 5 bases sitting between them. The CDR3 covers 14 residues. In DNA form, the CDR3 reads TGTGCCAGCAGCTTGAGTGCCTCTGGAAACACCATATATTTT. This codes for CASSLSASGNTIYF.

The V gene is TRBV15, the J gene TRBJ2-7; D is unresolved. In germline, CDR1 is LNHNV, CDR2 YYDKDF (reference sequence). This CDR3 is built from 14 residues. Trimming took off 3 bases at V and 1 base at J, with 10 bases between the two ends. CDR3 sequence reads: CATSSVGLSYEQYF. The CDR3 coding sequence is TGTGCCACCAGCAGCGTCGGGCTATCCTACGAGCAGTACTTC.

V is TRBV27 and J is TRBJ2-7, with D perhaps assigned TRBD1 or TRBD2 (5 bases each). The CDR3 spans 13 residues. V dropped 3 bases and J dropped 7 bases, with 13 bases sitting between them. The germline V gene encodes CDR1 MNHEY and CDR2 SMNVEV (reference sequence). Here the CDR3 DNA reads TGTGCCAGCAGTTTTGTGGGAGCAGGGGAGCAGTACTTC. The encoded protein is CASSFVGAGEQYF.

Worth noting for this clone: Other nucleotide sequences in the sample specify the same CDR3. The chain is built from TRBV15 and TRBJ1-3; no firm D call. The CDR3 loop spans 15 amino acids. Trimming removed 0 bases from V and 2 bases from J, with 8 bases in between. Germline V lookup: CDR1 LNHNV, CDR2 YYDKDF (reference sequence). CDR3 bases: TGTGCCACCAGCAGAGACCGGGGTGCTGGAAACACCATATATTTT. Residues: CATSRDRGAGNTIYF. Full variable domain (rest looked up from reference TRBV15 and TRBJ1-3): DAMVIQNPRYQVTQFGKPVTLSCSQTLNHNVMYWYQQKSSQAPKLLFHYYDKDFNNEADTPDNFQSRRPNTSFCFLDIRSPGLGDTAMYLCATSRDRGAGNTIYFGEGSWLTVV.

This chain joins TRBV27 and TRBJ2-5; no firm D call. The CDR3 contains 14 residues. The germline V and J ends were trimmed by 4 bases and 0 bases, with 9 bases remaining between them. Germline CDR1 and CDR2: MNHEY and SMNVEV (reference sequence). This chain's CDR3 is CASSSILYQETQYF. For the CDR3, the DNA is TGTGCCAGCAGTTCCATACTCTACCAAGAGACCCAGTACTTC.

This clone has a handful of counts. This CDR3 is also generated by other DNA sequences in the sample. The rearrangement uses TRBV4-1 and TRBJ1-4; D is ambiguous. CDR1 and CDR2 from the germline V gene are MGHRA and YSYEKL. The CDR3 is 16 residues long. V was shortened by 0 bases and J by 0 bases, with 8 bases between the two germline ends. CDR3 nucleotides: TGCGCCAGCAGCCAAGATAGAACGGCAACTAATGAAAAACTGTTTTTT. It specifies CASSQDRTATNEKLFF.

The chain links TRBV7-2 to TRBJ1-2; D call uncertain. V gave up 0 bases and J gave up 3 bases, with 8 bases separating them. This CDR3 spans 14 amino acids. The germline gives CDR1 SGHTA, CDR2 FQGNSA. The CDR3 sequence is CASSLALPYYGYTF. The CDR3, as DNA: TGTGCCAGCAGCTTAGCACTTCCCTACTATGGCTACACCTTC.

The rearrangement uses TRBV28 and TRBJ2-2, with D unresolved. CDR3 size: 12 residues. Germline CDR1 MDHEN, CDR2 SYDVKM. Trimming removed 6 bases from V and 5 bases from J, with 7 bases in between. The CDR3 nucleotides read TGTGCCAGCAGCCACGGGACCGGGGAGCTGTTTTTT. Translated: CASSHGTGELFF. The variable domain in full, with the rest retrieved from reference TRBV28 and TRBJ2-2, is DVKVTQSSRYLVKRTGEKVFLECVQDMDHENMFWYRQDPGLGLRLIYFSYDVKMKEKGDIPEGYSVSREKKERFSLILESASTNQTSMYLCASSHGTGELFFGEGSRLTVL.

This clone was seen a single time. The chain employs TRBV29-1 and TRBJ2-7, with unresolved D. Germline V gives CDR1 SQVTM, CDR2 ANQGSEA. V gave up 4 bases and J gave up 1 base, with 14 bases separating them. The CDR3 contains 14 residues. CDR3 sequence (DNA): TGCAGCGTTGTTGCCGGATTAACTTCCTACGAGCAGTACTTC. Encoded protein: CSVVAGLTSYEQYF.

This chain links TRBV11-2 with TRBJ2-7, with TRBD2 matching 11 bases. V lost 5 bases and J lost 5; bases outside the gene matches: 8. Germline CDR1 reads SGHAT; CDR2 reads FQNNGV. The CDR3 has 15 residues. CDR3 sequence reads: CASSHVAGGYHEQYF. DNA of the CDR3: TGTGCCAGCAGCCATGTAGCGGGAGGGTACCACGAGCAGTACTTC.

This rearrangement joins TRBV19 to TRBJ2-1; D is unresolved. CDR1 is LNHDA and CDR2 is SQIVND in the germline V gene (reference sequence). Trimming removed 4 bases from V and 10 bases from J, with 11 bases in between. This CDR3 is built from 12 residues. In nucleotides, the CDR3 is TGTGCCAGTAGTACCTCGACAAGGGAGCAGTTCTTC. Translated: CASSTSTREQFF.

In regard to this clone: Other DNA sequences in the sample encode the same CDR3. V usage is TRBV27 and J usage is TRBJ1-1; D gene unclear. CDR1 and CDR2 from the germline V gene are MNHEY and SMNVEV (reference sequence). V shed 2 bases and J shed 1 base, with 8 bases lying between them. The CDR3 runs to 14 residues. The CDR3 loop is CASSLLLGNTEAFF. The CDR3 DNA reads TGTGCCAGCAGTTTACTTCTGGGGAACACTGAAGCTTTCTTT.

The chain is built from TRBV27 and TRBJ2-3; tentatively, D is TRBD2 (6 bases). The CDR3 length is 19 residues. V lost 2 bases to trimming and J lost 4 bases, with 25 bases between them. Germline CDR1 and CDR2: MNHEY and SMNVEV (reference sequence). The CDR3 coding sequence is TGTGCCAGCAGTTTAGTGGGGGGAGCGGTGGAGATCGGGGCAGATACGCAGTATTTT. This codes for CASSLVGGAVEIGADTQYF.

A word on this clone: Compared with germline, one end of the junction differs, possibly owing to a read error. The identical CDR3 is also encoded by other nucleotide sequences in the sample. The chain recombines TRBV4-1 with TRBJ2-7, with a tentative D call TRBD2 (5 bases). Germline V gene sequence: CDR1 MGHRA, CDR2 YSYEKL. The CDR3 sequence is 15 residues long. DNA of the CDR3: TGCGCCAGCAGTCAAGCGATGCGGGCCACCTACGAGCAGTACTTC. Its protein is CASSQAMRATYEQYF.